This T cell receptor (beta chain) was sequenced for a study of PD-1 blockade in classical Hodgkin lymphoma. Study-level points and caveats: CD4+ but not CD8+ TCR diversity rose significantly by C4D1. Patients with an early start, nivolumab under 1 year after ASCT, were excluded. The diversity seen at baseline in complete responders resembled that of newly diagnosed patients.

From germline, CDR1 is SEHNR and CDR2 FQNEAQ (reference sequence). CDR3 size: 12 residues. Trimming took 0 bases from V and 7 from J, leaving 3 bases between them. Within the sample, this clone is large. Its specificity is unknown. The method was immunoSEQ multiplex PCR; TCRdb's version includes in-frame clones alone and lacks a portion of them. This sample has roughly 46,000 clones, with about 75% found just once. Time point here: cycle 4 day 1 (C4D1), after less than 7 weeks of nivolumab. All trial patients relapsed after autologous stem cell transplantation. The chain couples TRBV7-9 to TRBJ2-2; D gene ambiguous. The receptor comes from a human donor with classical Hodgkin lymphoma. Sequencing used peripheral blood mononuclear cells (PBMCs), obtained before the fourth cycle of nivolumab. The CDR3 here is CASSLAVGELFF. CDR3 nucleotide sequence: TGTGCCAGCAGCTTAGCGGTCGGGGAGCTGTTTTTT.